This is a list of T cell receptor beta chains from one sample in a study of cytomegalovirus exposure and HLA in healthy donors. Libraries were prepared by immunoSEQ multiplex PCR; TCRdb keeps only in-frame clonotypes and omits some of them. The table lists fewer than 200,000 clones, approximately 80% of them singletons. The specimen was PBMCs. Every receptor here comes from a woman aged 18-29 years in good health and CMV-seronegative. CDR3s include the opening cysteine and the closing phenylalanine or tryptophan. D genes are given only for firm matches. Clone size is not always given. Where it is, it says once, few, many or a class for expanded clones.

j_gene: TRBJ2-5; d_gene: -; abundance: few; v_gene: TRBV11-3; CDR3nt: TGTGCCAGCAGACGAGGGCTAGTCCAAGAGACCCAGTACTTC; CDR3aa: CASRRGLVQETQYF
j_gene: TRBJ2-2; d_gene: -; abundance: -; v_gene: TRBV5-6; CDR3nt: TGTGCCAGCAGCCTCCCAGCGTCGAACACCGGGGAGCTGTTTTTT; CDR3aa: CASSLPASNTGELFF
j_gene: TRBJ2-7; d_gene: -; abundance: -; v_gene: TRBV5-6; CDR3nt: TGTGCCAGCAGCTTAGAGGGGGTCGCGACCTACGAGCAGTACTTC; CDR3aa: CASSLEGVATYEQYF
j_gene: TRBJ1-5; d_gene: -; abundance: -; v_gene: TRBV30; CDR3nt: TGTGCCTGGAATCATGGGGCGGCGGGAGGAGGGCAGCCCCAGCATTTT; CDR3aa: CAWNHGAAGGGQPQHF
j_gene: TRBJ2-7; d_gene: -; abundance: few; v_gene: TRBV4-1; CDR3nt: TGCGCCAGCAGCCAAGATTGGCTAGCTGGCTACGAGCAGTACTTC; CDR3aa: CASSQDWLAGYEQYF
j_gene: TRBJ2-7; d_gene: -; abundance: -; v_gene: TRBV20-1; CDR3nt: TGCAGTGCTGGGGACTCCCACCAGTACTTC; CDR3aa: CSAGDSHQYF
j_gene: TRBJ1-1; d_gene: -; abundance: -; v_gene: TRBV19; CDR3nt: TGTGCCAGTAGTATTCAGGGTAAGAAGACTGAAGCTTTCTTT; CDR3aa: CASSIQGKKTEAFF
j_gene: TRBJ2-3; d_gene: TRBD1; abundance: -; v_gene: TRBV5-1; CDR3nt: TGCGCCAGCAGCACGACAGGGGGTGGCATAGATACGCAGTATTTT; CDR3aa: CASSTTGGGIDTQYF
j_gene: TRBJ2-7; d_gene: TRBD1; abundance: -; v_gene: TRBV6-5; CDR3nt: TGTGCCAGCAGGCCCAGACAGGGCACCGAGCAGTACTTC; CDR3aa: CASRPRQGTEQYF
j_gene: TRBJ1-2; d_gene: TRBD1; abundance: once; v_gene: TRBV5-1; CDR3nt: TGCGCCAGCAGCTCCGGGACAGGGAAGTCGGGCTATGGCTACACCTTC; CDR3aa: CASSSGTGKSGYGYTF
j_gene: TRBJ2-2; d_gene: TRBD2; abundance: few; v_gene: TRBV6-5; CDR3nt: TGTGCCAGCACCCCCAGAAGCGGGAGACCCGGGGAGCTGTTTTTT; CDR3aa: CASTPRSGRPGELFF
j_gene: TRBJ2-7; d_gene: TRBD2; abundance: -; v_gene: TRBV6-1; CDR3nt: TGTGCCAGCAGTAGAAGCGGGAATGGGCCCTACGAGCAGTACTTC; CDR3aa: CASSRSGNGPYEQYF
j_gene: TRBJ1-5; d_gene: -; abundance: -; v_gene: TRBV20-1; CDR3nt: TGCAGTGCCTGGGGGGATGAGGGTTCTTTT; CDR3aa: CSAWGDEGSF
j_gene: TRBJ2-2; d_gene: TRBD1; abundance: -; v_gene: TRBV9; CDR3nt: TGTGCCAGCAGAGCCGGGACAGGGTTCACCGGGGAGCTGCTTTTT; CDR3aa: CASRAGTGFTGELLF
j_gene: TRBJ2-2; d_gene: -; abundance: -; v_gene: TRBV11-1; CDR3nt: TGTGCCAGCAAAGGCAGGGGAGTACCCGGGGAGCTGTTTTTT; CDR3aa: CASKGRGVPGELFF
j_gene: TRBJ1-2; d_gene: -; abundance: -; v_gene: TRBV11-3; CDR3nt: TGTGCCAGCAGCTTAGGCGGACAGTCTAACTATGGCTACACCTTC; CDR3aa: CASSLGGQSNYGYTF
j_gene: TRBJ1-4; d_gene: TRBD1; abundance: once; v_gene: TRBV7-9; CDR3nt: TGTGCCAGCAACGCTCCGGGACAGGGGCATGAAAAACTGTTTTTT; CDR3aa: CASNAPGQGHEKLFF
j_gene: TRBJ2-5; d_gene: -; abundance: few; v_gene: TRBV21-1; CDR3nt: TGTTCACATCCCTCAGGATGCCTTGTAGAGACCCAGTACTTC; CDR3aa: CSHPSGCLVETQYF
j_gene: TRBJ2-3; d_gene: -; abundance: -; v_gene: TRBV25-1; CDR3nt: TGTGCCAGCAGTGCCGCGGGCCGCACAGATACGCAGTATTTT; CDR3aa: CASSAAGRTDTQYF
j_gene: TRBJ2-1; d_gene: TRBD2; abundance: few; v_gene: TRBV6-5; CDR3nt: TGTGCCAGGATCTTTAGCGGGAAGTCCTACAATGAGCAGTTCTTC; CDR3aa: CARIFSGKSYNEQFF
j_gene: TRBJ1-4; d_gene: -; abundance: once; v_gene: TRBV10-2; CDR3nt: TGCGCCAGCAGTGAGTGGGCAAGGGAAAAACTGTTTTTT; CDR3aa: CASSEWAREKLFF
j_gene: TRBJ2-7; d_gene: -; abundance: -; v_gene: TRBV11-2; CDR3nt: TGTGCCAGCAGCTTAGGAGGGTCCGCTGAGCAGTACTTC; CDR3aa: CASSLGGSAEQYF
j_gene: TRBJ2-2; d_gene: TRBD2; abundance: -; v_gene: TRBV19; CDR3nt: TGTGCCAGTATCACTACTAGCGGGAGGGCAGGCGGGGAGCTGTTTTTT; CDR3aa: CASITTSGRAGGELFF
j_gene: TRBJ2-1; d_gene: -; abundance: -; v_gene: TRBV11-3; CDR3nt: TGTGCCAGCAGCTTAAAGGGGCACTACAATGAGCAGTTCTTC; CDR3aa: CASSLKGHYNEQFF
j_gene: TRBJ2-5; d_gene: -; abundance: -; v_gene: TRBV2; CDR3nt: TGTGCCAGCCTCCCCGACAGGAGCCAAGAGACCCAGTACTTC; CDR3aa: CASLPDRSQETQYF
j_gene: TRBJ2-5; d_gene: TRBD1; abundance: -; v_gene: TRBV25-1; CDR3nt: TGTGCCAGCAGCAAGGGGACAGGGTCGGAGACCCAGTACTTC; CDR3aa: CASSKGTGSETQYF
j_gene: TRBJ1-2; d_gene: -; abundance: -; v_gene: TRBV5-6; CDR3nt: TGTGCCAGCAGCTGGGGCGCGGGGGGAGGCTTATCTGGCTATGGCTACACCTTC; CDR3aa: CASSWGAGGGLSGYGYTF
j_gene: TRBJ2-2; d_gene: TRBD1; abundance: -; v_gene: TRBV2; CDR3nt: TGTGCCAGCGGAGGACAGGTGAACACCGGGGAGCTGTTTTTT; CDR3aa: CASGGQVNTGELFF
j_gene: TRBJ1-1; d_gene: -; abundance: -; v_gene: TRBV16; CDR3nt: TGTACCAGCAGCCAATCCCCGGGTTTTATGAACACTGAAGCTTTCTTT; CDR3aa: CTSSQSPGFMNTEAFF
j_gene: TRBJ1-2; d_gene: -; abundance: -; v_gene: TRBV28; CDR3nt: TGTGCCAGCAGTCCGGACAGCTATGGCTACACCTTC; CDR3aa: CASSPDSYGYTF
j_gene: TRBJ2-7; d_gene: TRBD2; abundance: -; v_gene: TRBV5-1; CDR3nt: TGCGCCAGCAGCGCCCGCGCGGGCGGGAGGACCTACGAGCAGTACTTC; CDR3aa: CASSARAGGRTYEQYF
j_gene: TRBJ2-2; d_gene: -; abundance: -; v_gene: TRBV30; CDR3nt: TGTGCCTACCATCCGGGAGATTTCACCGGGGAGCTGTTTTTT; CDR3aa: CAYHPGDFTGELFF
j_gene: TRBJ1-5; d_gene: -; abundance: -; v_gene: TRBV30; CDR3nt: TGTGCCTGGATAACCCCGGACAAGTCAAATCAGCCCCAGCATTTT; CDR3aa: CAWITPDKSNQPQHF
j_gene: TRBJ1-1; d_gene: TRBD1; abundance: -; v_gene: TRBV11-2; CDR3nt: TGTGCCAGCAGCTTTTGGGACAGGGTTGGGGAAAACACTGAAGCTTTCTTT; CDR3aa: CASSFWDRVGENTEAFF
j_gene: TRBJ2-1; d_gene: TRBD2; abundance: -; v_gene: TRBV7-9; CDR3nt: TGTGCCAGCAGCTTACGAACGCCTAGCGGGAGTGGTGAGCAGTTCTTC; CDR3aa: CASSLRTPSGSGEQFF
j_gene: TRBJ2-3; d_gene: TRBD1; abundance: few; v_gene: TRBV5-1; CDR3nt: TGCGCCAGCAGCAAAGGGACAGGGGGGGATACGCAGTATTTT; CDR3aa: CASSKGTGGDTQYF
j_gene: TRBJ2-5; d_gene: -; abundance: -; v_gene: TRBV29-1; CDR3nt: TGCAGCGTAGACCTCAGGGGCAGGAGGGAGACCCAGTACTTC; CDR3aa: CSVDLRGRRETQYF
j_gene: TRBJ1-2; d_gene: -; abundance: -; v_gene: TRBV7-9; CDR3nt: TGTGCCAGCAGCTCAGGGGCCTATTCCTATGGCTACACCTTC; CDR3aa: CASSSGAYSYGYTF
j_gene: TRBJ1-4; d_gene: -; abundance: few; v_gene: TRBV6-5; CDR3nt: TGTGCCAGCAGTTACTACATCGGGGAAAAACTGTTTTTT; CDR3aa: CASSYYIGEKLFF
j_gene: TRBJ2-2; d_gene: -; abundance: -; v_gene: TRBV5-6; CDR3nt: TGTGCCAGCAGCGCGGGGACCGGGAATTTCGGGGAGCTGTTTTTT; CDR3aa: CASSAGTGNFGELFF
j_gene: TRBJ2-1; d_gene: -; abundance: -; v_gene: TRBV7-9; CDR3nt: TGTGCCAGCAGTCCAAGCGGAAGCTCCTACAATGAGCAGTTCTTC; CDR3aa: CASSPSGSSYNEQFF
j_gene: TRBJ2-7; d_gene: -; abundance: -; v_gene: TRBV7-6; CDR3nt: TGTGCCAGCAGCCGAAAACCGGCAGGACAGACGATTTCCTACGAGCAGTACTTC; CDR3aa: CASSRKPAGQTISYEQYF
j_gene: TRBJ2-1; d_gene: -; abundance: -; v_gene: TRBV19; CDR3nt: TGTGCCAGTACGGGGTGGGAGAGTGGCAATGAGCAGTTCTTC; CDR3aa: CASTGWESGNEQFF
j_gene: TRBJ1-5; d_gene: -; abundance: -; v_gene: TRBV2; CDR3nt: TGTGCCAGCAGTGCTACGCTCCAGGCCCAGCATTTT; CDR3aa: CASSATLQAQHF
j_gene: TRBJ2-1; d_gene: TRBD2; abundance: -; v_gene: TRBV7-2; CDR3nt: TGTGCCAGCAGCTTAGCTCAGGGGCAGCGGGAGGAGGGCGGGAAACACAATGAGCAGTTCTTC; CDR3aa: CASSLAQGQREEGGKHNEQFF
j_gene: TRBJ2-1; d_gene: -; abundance: -; v_gene: TRBV5-1; CDR3nt: TGCGCCAGCAGCTTGGATCAGGGCAATGAGCAGTTCTTC; CDR3aa: CASSLDQGNEQFF
j_gene: TRBJ1-5; d_gene: -; abundance: -; v_gene: TRBV28; CDR3nt: TGTGCCAGCAGTCTACCGAATGATCAGCCCCAGCATTTT; CDR3aa: CASSLPNDQPQHF
j_gene: TRBJ2-6; d_gene: -; abundance: once; v_gene: TRBV5-1; CDR3nt: TGCGCCAGCAGCTTGGCTTACAGGTCCGGGGGAGGGGCCAACGTCCTGACTTTC; CDR3aa: CASSLAYRSGGGANVLTF
j_gene: TRBJ2-1; d_gene: TRBD1; abundance: -; v_gene: TRBV19; CDR3nt: TGTGCCAGTAGTACCGTTCGCCGGGACAGGGGGCTTTTTAATGAGCAGTTCTTC; CDR3aa: CASSTVRRDRGLFNEQFF
j_gene: TRBJ2-1; d_gene: -; abundance: -; v_gene: TRBV21-1; CDR3nt: TGTGCCAGCAGCAAGCACTACGGCCCCTCCTACAATGAGCAGTTCTTC; CDR3aa: CASSKHYGPSYNEQFF
j_gene: TRBJ2-7; d_gene: TRBD2; abundance: once; v_gene: TRBV5-1; CDR3nt: TGCGCCAGCAGCGCCACTAGCGGGAACTACGAGCAGTACTTC; CDR3aa: CASSATSGNYEQYF
j_gene: TRBJ2-1; d_gene: -; abundance: -; v_gene: TRBV7-6; CDR3nt: TGTGCGAGTAGTCCGAGCCGCTACTCCTACAATGAGCAGTTCTTC; CDR3aa: CASSPSRYSYNEQFF
j_gene: TRBJ2-3; d_gene: -; abundance: few; v_gene: TRBV28; CDR3nt: TGTGCCAGCAGTTCAGGGTGGGCAGATACGCAGTATTTT; CDR3aa: CASSSGWADTQYF
j_gene: TRBJ2-2; d_gene: -; abundance: -; v_gene: TRBV9; CDR3nt: TGTGCCAGCAGCGTAGCGAGCGGGAACACCGGGGAGCTGTTTTTT; CDR3aa: CASSVASGNTGELFF
j_gene: TRBJ2-5; d_gene: -; abundance: -; v_gene: TRBV28; CDR3nt: TGTGCCAGCAGTTTCCTAGCCCCGCAAGAGACCCAGTACTTC; CDR3aa: CASSFLAPQETQYF
j_gene: TRBJ2-5; d_gene: -; abundance: -; v_gene: TRBV10-3; CDR3nt: TGTGCCACCGAGTCGAATCTAGGTTCGGAGACCCAGTACTTC; CDR3aa: CATESNLGSETQYF
j_gene: TRBJ2-5; d_gene: -; abundance: -; v_gene: TRBV27; CDR3nt: TGTGCCAGCAGTTTATCATCCGCAGGAGGGCAAGAGACCCAGTACTTC; CDR3aa: CASSLSSAGGQETQYF
j_gene: TRBJ2-5; d_gene: -; abundance: once; v_gene: TRBV11-3; CDR3nt: TGTGCCAGCAGCTTAAGGGGCCAGGGGTTCCAAGAGACCCAGTACTTC; CDR3aa: CASSLRGQGFQETQYF
j_gene: TRBJ2-1; d_gene: -; abundance: once; v_gene: TRBV4-1; CDR3nt: TGCGCCAGCAGCCAAGATGCCCGCCCGGAAGGGGACAATGAGCAGTTCTTC; CDR3aa: CASSQDARPEGDNEQFF
j_gene: TRBJ1-1; d_gene: -; abundance: -; v_gene: TRBV7-2; CDR3nt: TGTGCCAGCAGCTTGGCCGTCCTCACAACTGAAGCTTTCTTT; CDR3aa: CASSLAVLTTEAFF